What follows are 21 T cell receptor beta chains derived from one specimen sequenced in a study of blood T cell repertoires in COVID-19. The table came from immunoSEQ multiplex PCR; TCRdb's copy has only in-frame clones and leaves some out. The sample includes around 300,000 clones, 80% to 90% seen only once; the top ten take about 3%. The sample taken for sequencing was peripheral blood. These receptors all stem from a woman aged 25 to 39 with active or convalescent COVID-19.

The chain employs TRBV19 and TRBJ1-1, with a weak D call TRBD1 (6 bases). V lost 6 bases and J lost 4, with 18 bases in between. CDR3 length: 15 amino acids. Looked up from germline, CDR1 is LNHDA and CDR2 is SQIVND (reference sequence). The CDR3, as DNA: TGTGCCAGTAGGACGACAGGAAATGGGGTCACTGAAGCTTTCTTT. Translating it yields CASRTTGNGVTEAFF.

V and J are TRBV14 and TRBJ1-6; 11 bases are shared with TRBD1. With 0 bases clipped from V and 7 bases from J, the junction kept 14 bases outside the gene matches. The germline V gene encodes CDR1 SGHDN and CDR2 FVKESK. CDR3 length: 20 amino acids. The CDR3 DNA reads TGTGCCAGCAGCCAAGATCGCTCAGGGACAGGGGGATATAGGAATTCACCCCTCCACTTT. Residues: CASSQDRSGTGGYRNSPLHF.

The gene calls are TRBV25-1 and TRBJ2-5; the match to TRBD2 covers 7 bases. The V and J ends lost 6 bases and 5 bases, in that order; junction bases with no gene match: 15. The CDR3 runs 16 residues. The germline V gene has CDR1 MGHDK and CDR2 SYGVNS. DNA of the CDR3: TGTGCCAGCAGAGGATATAGCGGGTCCTTAGGGGAGACCCAGTACTTC. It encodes CASRGYSGSLGETQYF.

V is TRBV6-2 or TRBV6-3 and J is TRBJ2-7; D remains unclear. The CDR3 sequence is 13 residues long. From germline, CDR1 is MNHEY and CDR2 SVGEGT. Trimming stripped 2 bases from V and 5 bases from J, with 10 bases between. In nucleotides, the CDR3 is TGTGCCAGCAGTTACATACCCCGAGACGAGCAGTACTTC. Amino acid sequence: CASSYIPRDEQYF.

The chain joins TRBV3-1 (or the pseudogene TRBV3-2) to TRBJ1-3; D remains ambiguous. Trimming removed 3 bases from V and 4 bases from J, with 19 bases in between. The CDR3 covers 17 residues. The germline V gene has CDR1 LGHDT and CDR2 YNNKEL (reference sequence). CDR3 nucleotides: TGTGCCAGCAGCCAGATTCGGAGGGAATCGAAGGGAAACACCATATATTTT. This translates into CASSQIRRESKGNTIYF.

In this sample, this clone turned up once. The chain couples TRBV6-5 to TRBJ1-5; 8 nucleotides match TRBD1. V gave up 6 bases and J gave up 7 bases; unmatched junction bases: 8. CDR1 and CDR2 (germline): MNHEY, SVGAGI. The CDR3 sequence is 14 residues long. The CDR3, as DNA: TGTGCCAGCAGGGGGGGACAGGACCGCCAGCCCCAGCATTTT. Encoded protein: CASRGGQDRQPQHF.

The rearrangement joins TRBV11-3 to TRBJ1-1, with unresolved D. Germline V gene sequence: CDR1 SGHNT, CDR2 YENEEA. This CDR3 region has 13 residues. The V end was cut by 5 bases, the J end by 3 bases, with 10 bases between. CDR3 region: CASSRSWDTEAFF. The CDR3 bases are TGTGCCAGCAGCAGGAGCTGGGACACTGAAGCTTTCTTT.

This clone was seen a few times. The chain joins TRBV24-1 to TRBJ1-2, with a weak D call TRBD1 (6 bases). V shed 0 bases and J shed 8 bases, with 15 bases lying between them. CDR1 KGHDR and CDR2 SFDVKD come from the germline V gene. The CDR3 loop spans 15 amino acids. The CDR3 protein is CATSDLQGGSGGYTF. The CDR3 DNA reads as TGTGCCACCAGTGATTTGCAAGGGGGATCGGGGGGCTACACCTTC.

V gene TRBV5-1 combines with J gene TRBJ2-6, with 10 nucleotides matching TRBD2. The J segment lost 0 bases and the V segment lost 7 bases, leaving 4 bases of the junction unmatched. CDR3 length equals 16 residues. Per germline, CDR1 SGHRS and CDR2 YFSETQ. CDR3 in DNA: TGCGCCAGCGGGACTAGCGTGGCCTCTGGGGCCAACGTCCTGACTTTC. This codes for CASGTSVASGANVLTF.

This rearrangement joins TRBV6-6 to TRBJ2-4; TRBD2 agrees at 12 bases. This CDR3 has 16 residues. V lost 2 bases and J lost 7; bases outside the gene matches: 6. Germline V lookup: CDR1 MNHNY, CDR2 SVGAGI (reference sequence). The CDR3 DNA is TGTGCCAGCAGTTACGGGCTAGCGGGGGGGCTGAACATTCAGTACTTC. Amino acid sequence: CASSYGLAGGLNIQYF.

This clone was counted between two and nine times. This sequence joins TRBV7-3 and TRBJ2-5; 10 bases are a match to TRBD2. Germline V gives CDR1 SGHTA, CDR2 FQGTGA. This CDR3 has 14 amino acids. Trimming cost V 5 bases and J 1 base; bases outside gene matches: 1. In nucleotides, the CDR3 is TGTGCCAGCAGCCGGACTAGCGGCCAAGAGACCCAGTACTTC. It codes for CASSRTSGQETQYF.

CDR3 amino acids: CASSQEFTGENIQYF. The CDR3 region has the DNA TGTGCCAGCAGCCAAGAATTTACAGGGGAAAACATTCAGTACTTC. This chain connects TRBV4-2 to TRBJ2-4, with 7 bases matching TRBD1. The CDR3 length is 15 residues. Germline CDR1 is LGHNA and CDR2 is YNFKEQ. V lost 0 bases and J lost 5; bases outside the gene matches: 4.

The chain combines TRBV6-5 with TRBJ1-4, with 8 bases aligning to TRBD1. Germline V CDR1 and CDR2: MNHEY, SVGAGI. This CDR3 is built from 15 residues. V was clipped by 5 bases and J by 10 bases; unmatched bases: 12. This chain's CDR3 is CASSLAPGGVGKLFF. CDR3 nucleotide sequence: TGTGCCAGCAGTCTTGCCCCAGGGGGCGTGGGAAAACTGTTTTTT.

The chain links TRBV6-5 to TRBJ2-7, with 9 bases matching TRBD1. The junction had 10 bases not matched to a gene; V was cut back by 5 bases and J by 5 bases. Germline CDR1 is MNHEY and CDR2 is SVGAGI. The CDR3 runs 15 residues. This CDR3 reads CASSRNPGQGHEQYF. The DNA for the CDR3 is TGTGCCAGCAGTCGCAACCCGGGACAGGGTCACGAGCAGTACTTC.

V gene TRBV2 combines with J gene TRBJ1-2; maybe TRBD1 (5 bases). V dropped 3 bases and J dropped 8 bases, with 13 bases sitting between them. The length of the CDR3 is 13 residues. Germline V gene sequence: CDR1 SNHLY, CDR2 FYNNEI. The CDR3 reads CASSEDMAWGYTF. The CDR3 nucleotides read TGTGCCAGCAGTGAGGACATGGCCTGGGGCTACACCTTC.

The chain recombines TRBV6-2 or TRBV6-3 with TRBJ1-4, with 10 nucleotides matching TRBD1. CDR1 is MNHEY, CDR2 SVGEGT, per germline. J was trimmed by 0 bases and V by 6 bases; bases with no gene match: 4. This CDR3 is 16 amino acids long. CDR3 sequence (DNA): TGTGCCAGCAGCTTTGGACAGGGGGCAACTAATGAAAAACTGTTTTTT. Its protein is CASSFGQGATNEKLFF.

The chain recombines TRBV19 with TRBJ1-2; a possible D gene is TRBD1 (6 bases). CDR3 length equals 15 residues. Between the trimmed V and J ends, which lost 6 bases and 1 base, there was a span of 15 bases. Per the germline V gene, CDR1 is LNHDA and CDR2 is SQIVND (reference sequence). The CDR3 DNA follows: TGTGCCAGTAGGAGGATGGGGACAATTAACTATGGCTACACCTTC. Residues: CASRRMGTINYGYTF.

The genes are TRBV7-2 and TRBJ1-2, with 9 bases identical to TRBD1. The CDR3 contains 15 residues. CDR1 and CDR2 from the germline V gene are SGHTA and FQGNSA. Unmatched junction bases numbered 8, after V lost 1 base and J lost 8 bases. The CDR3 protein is CASSLGGQGLMGYTF. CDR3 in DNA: TGTGCCAGCAGCTTAGGGGGACAGGGACTAATGGGCTACACCTTC.

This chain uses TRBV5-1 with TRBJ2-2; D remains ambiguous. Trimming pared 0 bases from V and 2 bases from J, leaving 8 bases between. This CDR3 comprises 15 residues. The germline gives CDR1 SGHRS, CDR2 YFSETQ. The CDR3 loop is CASSLDPVNTGELFF. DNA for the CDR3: TGCGCCAGCAGCTTGGATCCAGTCAACACCGGGGAGCTGTTTTTT.

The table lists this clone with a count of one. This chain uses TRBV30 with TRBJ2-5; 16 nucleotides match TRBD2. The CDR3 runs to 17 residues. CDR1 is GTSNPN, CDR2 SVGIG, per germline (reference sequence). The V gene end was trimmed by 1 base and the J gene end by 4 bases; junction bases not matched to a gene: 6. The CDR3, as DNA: TGTGCCTGGAGTGCAGGGACTAGCGGGGGGGTAGGAGAGACCCAGTACTTC. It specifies CAWSAGTSGGVGETQYF.

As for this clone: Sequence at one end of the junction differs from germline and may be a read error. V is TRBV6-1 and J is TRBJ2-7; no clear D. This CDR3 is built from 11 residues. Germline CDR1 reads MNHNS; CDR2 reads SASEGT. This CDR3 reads CASSEARDTHF. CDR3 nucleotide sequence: TGTGCCAGCAGTGAAGCGAGAGACACTCACTTC.